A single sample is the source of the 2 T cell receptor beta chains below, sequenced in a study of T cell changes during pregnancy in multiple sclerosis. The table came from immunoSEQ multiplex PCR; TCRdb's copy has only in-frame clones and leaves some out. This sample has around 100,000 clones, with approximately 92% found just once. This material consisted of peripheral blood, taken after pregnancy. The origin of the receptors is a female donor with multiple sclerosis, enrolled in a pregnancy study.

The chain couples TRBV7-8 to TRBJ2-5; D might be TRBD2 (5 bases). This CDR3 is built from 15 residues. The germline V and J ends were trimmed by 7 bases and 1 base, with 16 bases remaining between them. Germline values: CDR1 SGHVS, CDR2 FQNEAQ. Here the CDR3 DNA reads TGTGCCAGCACGTGGGTAGCGCTATTCCAAGAGACCCAGTACTTC. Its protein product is CASTWVALFQETQYF.

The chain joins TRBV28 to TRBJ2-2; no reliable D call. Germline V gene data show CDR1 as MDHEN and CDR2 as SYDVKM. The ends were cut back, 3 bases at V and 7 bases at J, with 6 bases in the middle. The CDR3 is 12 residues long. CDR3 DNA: TGTGCCAGCAGTTTGAGAATCGGGGAGCTGTTTTTT. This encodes CASSLRIGELFF.